What follows are 13 T cell receptor beta chains derived from one specimen sequenced in a study of cytomegalovirus exposure and HLA in healthy donors (dated by TCRdb to between 2016 and 2019). Libraries were constructed by the immunoSEQ multiplex PCR assay. For the multiplex PCR, a mixture combining 60 forward primers for TCR Vbeta segments and 13 reverse primers for TCR Jbeta segments was used. TCRdb obtained this table from immuneACCESS and retained in-frame rearrangements with V and J assigned. These tables miss some clones; where compared with another copy, unresolved V genes account for less than half of the shortfall, and the remainder is unexplained. This sample gives some 180,000 clones in total; around 80% of them show up just once. The ten largest clones represent approximately 1.5% of the sample. Sequencing input: PBMCs. The source of these receptors is a man in his late teens or twenties in good health and CMV-seronegative.

This rearrangement joins TRBV5-1 to TRBJ2-1, with D possibly being TRBD2 (6 bases). V gave up 4 bases and J gave up 0 bases, with 20 bases separating them. Germline V lookup: CDR1 SGHRS, CDR2 YFSETQ. The CDR3 sequence is 18 residues long. The CDR3 loop reads CASSGRNGGLGSYNEQFF. CDR3 DNA: TGCGCCAGCAGCGGGCGAAATGGGGGGTTGGGCTCCTACAATGAGCAGTTCTTC.

This clone was detected only a few times. The CDR3 sequence is CASSQEGTSGGGNYGYTF. The CDR3 nucleotides read TGTGCCAGCAGCCAAGAAGGGACGTCAGGCGGGGGGAACTATGGCTACACCTTC. The chain is built from TRBV4-2 and TRBJ1-2; weak D call: TRBD1 (5 bases). Germline V gene data show CDR1 as LGHNA and CDR2 as YNFKEQ. CDR3 length equals 18 residues. The V end lost 0 bases, the J end lost 2 bases, and 19 bases lay between the germline ends.

The rearrangement uses TRBV29-1 and TRBJ1-1, with no clear D. With 7 bases removed from V and 11 bases from J, the gap between germline ends came to 17 bases. CDR3 length: 11 residues. The germline CDR1 and CDR2 sequences are SQVTM and ANQGSEA. The CDR3 DNA follows: TGCAGCGCATGCACTGAGCGAATGGCTTTCTTT. Its translation is CSACTERMAFF.

The J gene is TRBJ1-3, the V gene TRBV19, with a weak D call TRBD1 (5 bases). Trimming removed 6 bases from V and 0 bases from J, with 12 bases in between. Germline V gives CDR1 LNHDA, CDR2 SQIVND (reference sequence). The CDR3 runs to 15 residues. In DNA, the CDR3 is TGTGCCAGTAGCGACAGAGCTTTCTCTGGAAACACCATATATTTT. Amino acids: CASSDRAFSGNTIYF.

V usage is TRBV5-8 and J usage is TRBJ2-3, with D maybe TRBD2 (6 bases). The length of the CDR3 is 11 residues. Germline V CDR1 and CDR2: SGHTS, YDEGEE. V shed 6 bases and J shed 5 bases, with 7 bases lying between them. CDR3 sequence: CASNGGDTQYF. In nucleotides, the CDR3 is TGTGCCAGCAACGGGGGAGATACGCAGTATTTT. The entire variable domain, with the rest obtained from reference TRBV5-8 and TRBJ2-3, is as follows: EAGVTQSPTHLIKTRGQQATLRCSPISGHTSVYWYQQALGLGLQFLLWYDEGEERNRGNFPPRFSGRQFPNYSSELNVNALELEDSALYLCASNGGDTQYFGPGTRLTVL.

The gene calls are TRBV9 and TRBJ2-1; TRBD2 aligns across 8 bases. The germline CDR1 and CDR2 sequences are SGDLS and YYNGEE. This CDR3 comprises 15 residues. V lost 0 bases and J lost 4; bases outside the gene matches: 3. The CDR3 coding sequence is TGTGCCAGCAGCGTAGAGGGCGGGGGGTACAATGAGCAGTTCTTC. This codes for CASSVEGGGYNEQFF. Together with reference TRBV9 and TRBJ2-1, the CDR3 gives the full variable domain: DSGVTQTPKHLITATGQRVTLRCSPRSGDLSVYWYQQSLDQGLQFLIQYYNGEERAKGNILERFSAQQFPDLHSELNLSSLELGDSALYFCASSVEGGGYNEQFFGPGTRLTVL.

The rearrangement uses TRBV5-3 and TRBJ2-1; 15 nucleotides agree with TRBD2. TRBV5-3 is labeled an ORF, and its function is uncertain. CDR3 size: 16 residues. V gave up 2 bases and J gave up 9 bases; unmatched junction bases: 6. The CDR3 DNA reads TGTGCCAGAAGCTTAGGACTAGCGGGAGGGCCCGTTGAGCAGTTCTTC. This codes for CARSLGLAGGPVEQFF.

This chain uses TRBV19 with TRBJ1-5; D unclear. The germline gives CDR1 LNHDA, CDR2 SQIVND (reference sequence). The CDR3 extends over 14 amino acids. Trimming cost V 8 bases and J 3 bases, with 14 bases left between them. CDR3 sequence reads: CASAGPTPNQPQHF. The CDR3 DNA is TGTGCCAGTGCGGGCCCCACCCCCAATCAGCCCCAGCATTTT.

V and J are TRBV7-2 and TRBJ2-5; D might be TRBD1 (5 bases). With 1 base removed from V and 5 bases from J, the gap between germline ends came to 14 bases. Germline V gives CDR1 SGHTA, CDR2 FQGNSA. CDR3 length equals 15 residues. CDR3 DNA sequence: TGTGCCAGCAGCTTAGGTGACATTTCAGGGGAGACCCAGTACTTC. It is translated as CASSLGDISGETQYF.

The V and J genes are TRBV12-5 and TRBJ1-1; TRBD1 matches at 7 bases. After removal of 4 bases from V and 1 base from J, the junction contained 21 bases not matched to a gene. Germline V gives CDR1 LGHNT, CDR2 FRNRAP. The CDR3 sequence is 20 residues long. The CDR3, as DNA: TGTGCTAGTGGTTCGACTGATGGAACAGGGGTCGGGTTCGGGAACACTGAAGCTTTCTTT. It codes for CASGSTDGTGVGFGNTEAFF.

This chain joins TRBV27 and TRBJ2-1; 12 nucleotides align to TRBD2. V trimming: 1 base; J trimming: 9 bases; junction bases outside the gene matches: 10. Germline lookup yields CDR1 MNHEY and CDR2 SMNVEV (reference sequence). This CDR3 is built from 17 residues. Here the CDR3 reads CASSLFFVTSGGGEQFF. Here the CDR3 DNA reads TGTGCCAGCAGTTTATTCTTCGTGACTAGCGGGGGTGGTGAGCAGTTCTTC.

This chain links TRBV27 with TRBJ2-5; the D gene is possibly TRBD1 (6 bases). The end of the DNA aligns better with TRBJ2-7, so the J call may be wrong. Looked up from germline, CDR1 is MNHEY and CDR2 is SMNVEV (reference sequence). The CDR3 totals 18 residues. The CDR3 bases are TGTGCCAGCAGTTCAACTAACCCCAGGGGCAGGGCTGCCTACGAGCAGTACTTC. It yields the protein CASSSTNPRGRAAYEQYF.

A single count supports this clone. This chain's CDR3 is CASSAQGYEKLFF. The CDR3 nucleotides read TGCGCCAGCAGTGCCCAGGGTTACGAAAAACTGTTTTTT. This chain connects TRBV10-2 to TRBJ1-4, with D possibly matching TRBD1 (5 bases). The CDR3 totals 13 residues. Trimming took off 4 bases at V and 8 bases at J, with 11 bases between the two ends. From germline, CDR1 is WSHSY and CDR2 SAAADI.